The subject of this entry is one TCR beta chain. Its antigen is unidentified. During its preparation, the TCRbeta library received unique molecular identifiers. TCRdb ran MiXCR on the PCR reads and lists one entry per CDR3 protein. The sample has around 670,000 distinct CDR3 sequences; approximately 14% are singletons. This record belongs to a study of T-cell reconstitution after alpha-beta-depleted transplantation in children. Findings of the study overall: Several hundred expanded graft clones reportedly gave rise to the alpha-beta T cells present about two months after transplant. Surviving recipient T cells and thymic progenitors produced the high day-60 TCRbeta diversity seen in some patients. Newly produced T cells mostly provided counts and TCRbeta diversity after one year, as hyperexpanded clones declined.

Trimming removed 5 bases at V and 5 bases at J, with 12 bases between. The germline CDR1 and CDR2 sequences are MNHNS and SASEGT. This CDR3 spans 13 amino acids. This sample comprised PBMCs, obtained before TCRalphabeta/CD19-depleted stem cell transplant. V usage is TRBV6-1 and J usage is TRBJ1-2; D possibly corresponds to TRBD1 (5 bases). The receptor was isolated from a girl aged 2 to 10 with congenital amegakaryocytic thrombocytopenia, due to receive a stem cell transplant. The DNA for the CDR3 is TGTGCCAGCAGTCCCCGCGACAGATATGGCTACACCTTC. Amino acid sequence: CASSPRDRYGYTF.